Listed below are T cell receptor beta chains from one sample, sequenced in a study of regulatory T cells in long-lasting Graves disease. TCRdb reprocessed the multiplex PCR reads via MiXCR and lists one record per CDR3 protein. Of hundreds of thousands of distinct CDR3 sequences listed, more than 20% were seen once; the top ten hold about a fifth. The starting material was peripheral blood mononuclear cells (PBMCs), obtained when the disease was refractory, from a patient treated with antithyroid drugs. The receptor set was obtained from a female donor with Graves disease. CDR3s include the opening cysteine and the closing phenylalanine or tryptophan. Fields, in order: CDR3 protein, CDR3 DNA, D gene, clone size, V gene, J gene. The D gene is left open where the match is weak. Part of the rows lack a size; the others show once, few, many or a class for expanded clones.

CSAPRTDQETQYF,TGCAGTGCTCCGAGGACAGACCAAGAGACCCAGTACTTC,NA,NA,TRBV20-1,TRBJ2-5
CASSTGRDRGFYEQYF,TGCGCCAGCAGCACGGGCCGGGACAGGGGTTTCTACGAGCAGTACTTC,TRBD1,NA,TRBV5-1,TRBJ2-7
CASSSHGGPNQPQHF,TGTGCCAGCAGCTCCCACGGGGGCCCCAATCAGCCCCAGCATTTT,NA,many,TRBV28,TRBJ1-5
CASSIGTGIGQPQHF,TGTGCCAGTAGTATCGGTACAGGGATCGGACAGCCCCAGCATTTT,NA,once,TRBV19,TRBJ1-5
CASSGGQGGNEQYF,TGCGCCAGCAGTGGGGGACAGGGGGGCAACGAGCAGTACTTC,TRBD1,NA,TRBV10-1,TRBJ2-7
CASSLGERQETQYF,TGCGCCAGCAGCTTGGGTGAAAGACAAGAGACCCAGTACTTC,NA,few,TRBV5-1,TRBJ2-5
CASRRTGLSYEQYF,TGTGCCAGTAGAAGGACAGGGCTCTCCTACGAGCAGTACTTC,TRBD1,many,TRBV2,TRBJ2-7
CASSYSRPLSTDTQYF,TGTGCCAGCAGTTACTCCCGACCTCTAAGCACAGATACGCAGTATTTT,NA,few,TRBV6-5,TRBJ2-3
CASSLLPGQGEGGYTF,TGTGCCAGTAGCCTCCTACCGGGACAGGGGGAAGGTGGCTACACCTTC,TRBD1,NA,TRBV19,TRBJ1-2
CASSSGGRRATEAFF,TGTGCCAGCAGCTCAGGTGGCCGGAGGGCCACTGAAGCTTTCTTT,NA,once,TRBV7-9,TRBJ1-1
CASSFKIGQGNIQYF,TGTGCCAGCAGTTTTAAGATAGGACAGGGGAACATTCAGTACTTC,TRBD1,few,TRBV28,TRBJ2-4
CSVRGSYGYTF,TGCAGCGTAAGAGGGTCCTATGGCTACACCTTC,NA,NA,TRBV29-1,TRBJ1-2
CASRLGTASYEQYF,TGTGCCAGCAGACTCGGGACAGCCTCCTACGAGCAGTACTTC,TRBD1,many,TRBV6-1,TRBJ2-7
CASSSPAGTGTETQYF,TGCGCCAGCAGCTCACCCGCCGGGACAGGGACGGAGACCCAGTACTTC,TRBD1,NA,TRBV5-1,TRBJ2-5
CASSPHRGENTEAFF,TGTGCCAGCAGTCCCCACAGGGGGGAGAACACTGAAGCTTTCTTT,TRBD1,many,TRBV6-1,TRBJ1-1
CASRPGLGVTKNIQYF,TGTGCCAGCAGACCTGGCCTCGGGGTGACCAAAAACATTCAGTACTTC,NA,many,TRBV6-1,TRBJ2-4
CASSTSGMNTGELFF,TGTGCCAGCAGCACTAGCGGGATGAACACCGGGGAGCTGTTTTTT,TRBD2,NA,TRBV9,TRBJ2-2
CASSLVAAGNTEAFF,TGTGCCAGCAGCTTAGTGGCCGCAGGAAACACTGAAGCTTTCTTT,NA,few,TRBV7-9,TRBJ1-1
CASSEASGVSNQPQHF,TGTGCCAGCAGTGAAGCGTCAGGGGTAAGCAATCAGCCCCAGCATTTT,NA,many,TRBV6-1,TRBJ1-5
CSASTSSGQYF,TGCAGTGCTAGTACATCCTCCGGGCAGTACTTC,NA,NA,TRBV20-1,TRBJ2-7
CAWRGGPPYEQYF,TGTGCCTGGAGGGGGGGTCCTCCCTACGAGCAGTACTTC,NA,NA,TRBV30,TRBJ2-7
CASSHTTQGAQNIQYF,TGTGCCAGCAGCCATACTACACAGGGGGCTCAAAACATTCAGTACTTC,TRBD1,many,TRBV3-1,TRBJ2-4